These 24 T cell receptor beta chains were sequenced from one sample in a study of glioma-infiltrating T cells after dendritic cell vaccination. Only in-frame clones appear in the TCRdb table, and some are missing; sequencing was by immunoSEQ multiplex PCR. In the table there are approximately 48,000 clones, around 86% of which are singletons. Sequences were derived from blood, sampled before dendritic cell vaccination. The receptors stem from a human donor with glioblastoma.

This chain joins TRBV21-1 and TRBJ2-7; TRBD2 reflects the table's D call only, with no check against the DNA. TRBV21-1 is annotated as a pseudogene. This CDR3 is 10 amino acids long. The CDR3: CAALRGEQYF. The CDR3 coding sequence is TGTGCCGCCCTTAGAGGAGAGCAGTACTTC.

The chain recombines TRBV29-1 with TRBJ2-1; 16 nucleotides line up with TRBD2. The CDR3 extends over 16 amino acids. Germline-derived CDR1 and CDR2 are SQVTM and ANQGSEA. With V trimmed by 6 bases and J by 2 bases, 4 bases remained unmatched. The CDR3: CSVPGTSGGAYNEQFF. The CDR3 nucleotides read TGCAGCGTCCCCGGGACTAGCGGGGGGGCCTACAATGAGCAGTTCTTC.

The chain joins TRBV27 to TRBJ2-3; 11 bases map to TRBD2. The V segment lost 8 bases and the J segment 8 bases; nucleotides outside the gene matches: 12. The CDR3 has 15 residues. Germline V gene lookup returns CDR1 MNHEY and CDR2 SMNVEV (reference sequence). CDR3 residues: CASDTSGSNRGTQYF. CDR3 in DNA: TGTGCCAGCGATACTAGCGGGAGTAACAGAGGTACGCAGTATTTT.

The chain uses TRBV11-3 and TRBJ2-1; the match to TRBD2 covers 10 bases. CDR1 is SGHNT and CDR2 is YENEEA in the germline V gene. The CDR3 length is 14 residues. V lost 6 bases and J lost 4; bases outside the gene matches: 3. The CDR3, as DNA: TGTGCCAGCAGTCCACTAGCGGGATACAATGAGCAGTTCTTC. This translates into CASSPLAGYNEQFF. The whole variable domain, filled in from reference TRBV11-3 and TRBJ2-1, reads EAGVVQSPRYKIIEKKQPVAFWCNPISGHNTLYWYLQNLGQGPELLIRYENEEAVDDSQLPKDRFSAERLKGVDSTLKIQPAELGDSAVYLCASSPLAGYNEQFFGPGTRLTVL.

The CDR3 loop is CASSPPKAGQGRNTQYF. In nucleotides, the CDR3 is TGTGCCAGCTCACCACCGAAAGCGGGACAGGGGCGTAATACGCAGTATTTT. The chain carries TRBV18 and TRBJ2-3; 10 bases match TRBD1. CDR3 length: 17 amino acids. The V gene's germline CDR1 is KGHSH and CDR2 LQKENI. Losses at the gene ends were 0 bases for V and 7 bases for J; bases not matched to a gene: 10.

The CDR3 nucleotides are TGTGCCAGCAGCAACCCCGGCGGGGCCGGGGCCTTGAGCACCGGGGAGCTGTTTTTT. Translated: CASSNPGGAGALSTGELFF. The chain joins TRBV7-6 to TRBJ2-2, with D perhaps matching TRBD2 (6 bases). Trimming pared 5 bases from V and 4 bases from J, leaving 26 bases between. The germline V gene has CDR1 SGHVS and CDR2 FNYEAQ. The CDR3 runs to 19 residues. Combining the CDR3 with reference TRBV7-6 and TRBJ2-2 gives the whole variable domain GAGVSQSPRYKVTKRGQDVALRCDPISGHVSLYWYRQALGQGPEFLTYFNYEAQQDKSGLPNDRFSAERPEGSISTLTIQRTEQRDSAMYRCASSNPGGAGALSTGELFFGEGSRLTVL.

The chain links TRBV7-3 to TRBJ2-3; 7 nucleotides align to TRBD2. The CDR3 has 15 amino acids. Germline loops: CDR1 SGHTA, CDR2 FQGTGA. V shed 5 bases and J 3 bases; nucleotides not matched to a gene: 8. The CDR3 reads CASSPRGRGTDTQYF. The DNA for the CDR3 is TGTGCCAGCAGCCCTCGGGGGAGGGGAACAGATACGCAGTATTTT.

This clone has just a few counts. This sample also contains other DNA sequences that code for the same CDR3. The J gene is TRBJ2-5, the V gene TRBV12-2; whether TRBD2, the table's D call, matches the DNA was not checked. TRBV12-2 is labeled a pseudogene. The CDR3 has 18 amino acids. The CDR3 nucleotides read TGTGCAAGCCGCTTAGATGGATCGGGAGGCAGTTGTCAAGAGACCCAGTACTTC. Translated, it gives CASRLDGSGGSCQETQYF.

This chain uses TRBV2 with TRBJ2-3, with TRBD2 identical over 14 bases. This CDR3 region has 16 residues. V lost 4 bases, J lost 6 bases, and 6 bases stayed unmatched. CDR1 and CDR2 (germline): SNHLY, FYNNEI. CDR3 protein: CASSVPGLAGADTQYF. DNA for the CDR3: TGTGCCAGCAGTGTACCGGGACTAGCGGGAGCGGATACGCAGTATTTT.

The J gene is TRBJ2-5, the V gene TRBV7-2, with TRBD2 matching 13 bases. J was trimmed by 10 bases and V by 1 base; bases with no gene match: 3. Germline-derived CDR1 and CDR2 are SGHTA and FQGNSA. The CDR3 runs 14 residues. CDR3 loop: CASSLGLAGGGQYF. The CDR3 DNA sequence: TGTGCCAGCAGCTTAGGACTAGCGGGGGGCGGCCAGTACTTC.

The chain couples TRBV7-9 to TRBJ1-5; D gene uncertain. The V and J ends lost 5 bases and 0 bases respectively, with 11 bases between them. CDR3 length: 15 residues. Germline V gene sequence: CDR1 SEHNR, CDR2 FQNEAQ (reference sequence). CDR3: CASSPPGYSNQPQHF. The CDR3 nucleotides read TGTGCCAGCAGCCCCCCGGGTTATAGCAATCAGCCCCAGCATTTT.

The J gene is TRBJ1-2, the V gene TRBV7-2, with 9 positions matching TRBD1. The CDR3 spans 17 residues. Germline CDR1 is SGHTA and CDR2 is FQGNSA. Losses at the gene ends were 3 bases for V and 1 base for J; bases not matched to a gene: 9. CDR3 in amino acids: CASSFSGTGSINYGYTF. CDR3 coding DNA: TGTGCCAGCAGCTTTTCAGGGACAGGGTCGATTAACTATGGCTACACCTTC.

This clone was seen once. The gene calls are TRBV7-8 and TRBJ2-7, with 8 positions matching TRBD1. The length of the CDR3 is 14 residues. Germline lookup yields CDR1 SGHVS and CDR2 FQNEAQ. J was trimmed by 1 base and V by 3 bases; bases with no gene match: 2. In DNA form, the CDR3 reads TGTGCCAGCAGCTTGGACAGGGTTTCCTACGAGCAGTACTTC. Translating it yields CASSLDRVSYEQYF.

The V call is TRBV2, the J call TRBJ1-4, with TRBD1 matching 12 bases. After removal of 8 bases from V and 8 bases from J, the junction contained 9 bases not matched to a gene. Germline values: CDR1 SNHLY, CDR2 FYNNEI. This CDR3 has 15 amino acids. DNA for the CDR3: TGTGCCAGCCGGTCAGGGACAGGGGGCAGAGAAAAACTGTTTTTT. Its protein product is CASRSGTGGREKLFF.

Points on this clone: The germline gene is not matched at one end of the junction; a read error may be the cause. The rearrangement uses TRBV6-5 and TRBJ1-2; TRBD1 is a possible D gene (6 bases). Germline V gives CDR1 MNHEY, CDR2 SVGAGI. This CDR3 spans 14 amino acids. Written as DNA, the CDR3 is TGCGCCAGCAGTGAGTCGGGGACACTTTATGGCTACACCTTC. This codes for CASSESGTLYGYTF.

The chain carries TRBV25-1 and TRBJ2-1, with TRBD1 matching over 10 bases. The CDR3 has 18 amino acids. Germline CDR1 is MGHDK and CDR2 is SYGVNS. Trimming removed 7 bases from V and 3 bases from J; junction bases left unmatched: 15. The CDR3 DNA reads TGTGCCAGCATTGGAGGACAGGGGGTTTCCCAAGGCTACAATGAGCAGTTCTTC. Protein sequence: CASIGGQGVSQGYNEQFF.

This clone came up a few times. The chain employs TRBV11-3 and TRBJ2-3; TRBD2 aligns across 8 bases. The germline CDR1 and CDR2 sequences are SGHNT and YENEEA. V was pared by 5 bases and J by 4 bases, with 11 bases of the junction left unmatched. The CDR3 covers 16 residues. The CDR3 sequence: CASSPRRGGGPDTQYF. The DNA of the CDR3 is TGTGCCAGCAGCCCCCGGCGGGGCGGGGGGCCAGATACGCAGTATTTT.

The V and J genes are TRBV2 and TRBJ1-1; 9 bases agree with TRBD1. CDR1 and CDR2 from the germline V gene are SNHLY and FYNNEI. J lost 7 bases, V lost 6 bases, and 18 bases had no gene match. The CDR3 has 17 amino acids. CDR3 sequence reads: CASRGPSGQGGTGEAFF. CDR3 nucleotide sequence: TGTGCCAGCAGAGGGCCCTCGGGACAGGGCGGTACGGGTGAAGCTTTCTTT.

The genes are TRBV29-1 and TRBJ1-1; D is undetermined. The CDR3 runs to 15 residues. Germline-derived CDR1 and CDR2 are SQVTM and ANQGSEA. The V end lost 4 bases, the J end lost 2 bases, and 17 bases lay between the germline ends. The CDR3 coding sequence is TGCAGCGTTGGCGGCGGGGTGCGGCTAAACACTGAAGCTTTCTTT. The encoded protein is CSVGGGVRLNTEAFF.

The chain recombines TRBV7-6 with TRBJ2-1, with no clear D. V was shortened by 6 bases and J by 0 bases, with 12 bases between the two germline ends. CDR1 is SGHVS, CDR2 FNYEAQ, per germline. The CDR3 sequence is 15 residues long. The CDR3 DNA is TGTGCCAGCAGGGGCCAGGAAAGCTCCTACAATGAGCAGTTCTTC. Its protein product is CASRGQESSYNEQFF.

This clone is a singleton in its sample. This chain connects TRBV5-1 to TRBJ2-1; TRBD2 agrees at 8 bases. This CDR3 has 17 amino acids. Germline values: CDR1 SGHRS, CDR2 YFSETQ. The junction had 9 bases not matched to a gene; V was cut back by 1 base and J by 3 bases. This CDR3 reads CASSLSDRGGSYNEQFF. CDR3 nucleotide sequence: TGCGCCAGCAGCTTGTCCGATCGGGGGGGCAGCTACAATGAGCAGTTCTTC.

The chain recombines TRBV6-6 with TRBJ1-2; 7 bases agree with TRBD1. The CDR3 contains 13 residues. V dropped 5 bases and J dropped 4; count of bases not matched to a gene: 4. Germline V lookup: CDR1 MNHNY, CDR2 SVGAGI (reference sequence). CDR3 sequence: CASSGGTVYGYTF. As DNA, the CDR3 is TGTGCCAGCAGTGGCGGGACAGTCTATGGCTACACCTTC.

J is TRBJ1-3 and V is TRBV7-9; 8 bases are shared with TRBD1. CDR1 SEHNR and CDR2 FQNEAQ come from the germline V gene (reference sequence). The V and J ends lost 4 bases and 3 bases, in that order; junction bases with no gene match: 5. The length of the CDR3 is 15 residues. The CDR3, as DNA: TGTGCCAGCAGCTCGACGACAGGGGTTGGAAACACCATATATTTT. This sequence encodes CASSSTTGVGNTIYF.

The rearrangement links TRBV7-2 to TRBJ2-2; tentatively, D is TRBD1 (6 bases). V lost 5 bases to trimming and J lost 4 bases, with 17 bases between them. The CDR3 is 16 amino acids. Germline CDR1 and CDR2: SGHTA and FQGNSA. Written as DNA, the CDR3 is TGTGCCAGCAGCCCCGGGGAGAGCAGGGGCACCGGGGAGCTGTTTTTT. Translating gives CASSPGESRGTGELFF.